Each of the 6 T cell receptor beta chains below was sequenced from the same sample in a study of CD8 T cells in ankylosing spondylitis. TCRdb processed the 5' RACE reads anew with MiXCR; each CDR3 protein has one entry. The sample has some 40,000 distinct CDR3 sequences; 10% are singletons. The sequenced sample consisted of blood, either unsorted or a sorted T cell fraction (not recorded which). Receptors were obtained from a male donor with ankylosing spondylitis or in good health (not recorded which).

This clonotype came up many times. V gene TRBV10-1 combines with J gene TRBJ2-1, with 9 positions matching TRBD2. CDR1 is WNHNN and CDR2 is SYGVQD in the germline V gene (reference sequence). Trimming took 5 bases from V and 8 from J; bases not matched to a gene: 10. The CDR3 covers 15 residues. CDR3 protein: CASSLAGSWGDEQFF. The CDR3 nucleotides read TGCGCCAGCAGTCTAGCGGGGTCTTGGGGGGATGAGCAGTTCTTC.

This clonotype was recorded many times. This chain links TRBV6-1 with TRBJ2-2; 12 bases fit TRBD2. The germline V gene encodes CDR1 MNHNS and CDR2 SASEGT. J gave up 6 bases and V 8 bases, and 7 bases lay outside the gene matches. This CDR3 has 15 residues. CDR3 DNA sequence: TGTGCCAGCGGCCCCGGACTAGCGGGATCCGGGGAGCTGTTTTTT. Its translation: CASGPGLAGSGELFF.

At least ten counts were recorded for this clonotype. This rearrangement joins TRBV4-1 to TRBJ2-3; 9 nucleotides agree with TRBD2. The CDR3 extends over 16 amino acids. V lost 4 bases, J lost 1 base, and 6 bases stayed unmatched. In germline, CDR1 is MGHRA, CDR2 YSYEKL. As DNA, the CDR3 is TGCGCCAGCAGCCCCGTGTCTAGCGGGGGCACAGATACGCAGTATTTT. Residues: CASSPVSSGGTDTQYF.

The chain carries TRBV25-1 and TRBJ2-1; 8 bases line up with TRBD2. The CDR3 runs to 14 residues. CDR1 and CDR2 (germline): MGHDK, SYGVNS. The junction had 6 bases not matched to a gene; V was cut back by 5 bases and J by 6 bases. CDR3 region: CASSRSGGLNEQFF. The CDR3 nucleotides read TGTGCCAGCAGTCGCAGCGGGGGCCTCAATGAGCAGTTCTTC.

The chain links TRBV9 to TRBJ2-7; maybe TRBD2 (6 bases). The germline V gene encodes CDR1 SGDLS and CDR2 YYNGEE. The CDR3 runs to 15 residues. V was shortened by 3 bases and J by 0 bases, with 13 bases between the two germline ends. For the CDR3, the DNA is TGTGCCAGCAGCGCCCGGGACTTGAGCTCCTACGAGCAGTACTTC. This translates into CASSARDLSSYEQYF.

This clonotype came up many times. V is TRBV2 and J is TRBJ1-5; D is undetermined. The ends were cut back, 4 bases at V and 6 bases at J, with 10 bases in the middle. CDR1 SNHLY and CDR2 FYNNEI come from the germline V gene. The CDR3 loop spans 13 amino acids. The CDR3 DNA follows: TGTGCCAGCAGTGGCGGGCTTACTCAGCCCCAGCATTTT. Its protein is CASSGGLTQPQHF. The entire variable domain, with the rest obtained from reference TRBV2 and TRBJ1-5, is as follows: EPEVTQTPSHQVTQMGQEVILRCVPISNHLYFYWYRQILGQKVEFLVSFYNNEISEKSEIFDDQFSVERPDGSNFTLKIRSTKLEDSAMYFCASSGGLTQPQHFGDGTRLSIL.